This T cell receptor (beta chain) was found in a study of T-cell reconstitution after alpha-beta-depleted transplantation in children. The CDR3 is made up of 14 amino acids. Germline CDR1 reads MNHNS; CDR2 reads SASEGT. V was trimmed by 6 bases and J by 2 bases, leaving 14 bases between them. The library targeted TCRbeta and was prepared with unique molecular identifiers. TCRdb processed the PCR reads anew with MiXCR; each CDR3 protein has one entry. The sample has hundreds of thousands of distinct CDR3 sequences, roughly 13% seen once. This clonotype was counted only a few times. The origin of this receptor is a male patient younger than 18 who had a stem cell transplant for acute myeloid leukemia, so the T cells may come from the graft donor. Sequences were derived from PBMCs, mostly from graft donor cells, sampled 360 days after TCRalphabeta/CD19-depleted stem cell transplant. V is TRBV6-1 and J is TRBJ2-7; no definite D call. DNA of the CDR3: TGTGCCAGCAGAAGAGACGGAGCCCCCTACGAGCAGTACTTC. The encoded protein is CASRRDGAPYEQYF.